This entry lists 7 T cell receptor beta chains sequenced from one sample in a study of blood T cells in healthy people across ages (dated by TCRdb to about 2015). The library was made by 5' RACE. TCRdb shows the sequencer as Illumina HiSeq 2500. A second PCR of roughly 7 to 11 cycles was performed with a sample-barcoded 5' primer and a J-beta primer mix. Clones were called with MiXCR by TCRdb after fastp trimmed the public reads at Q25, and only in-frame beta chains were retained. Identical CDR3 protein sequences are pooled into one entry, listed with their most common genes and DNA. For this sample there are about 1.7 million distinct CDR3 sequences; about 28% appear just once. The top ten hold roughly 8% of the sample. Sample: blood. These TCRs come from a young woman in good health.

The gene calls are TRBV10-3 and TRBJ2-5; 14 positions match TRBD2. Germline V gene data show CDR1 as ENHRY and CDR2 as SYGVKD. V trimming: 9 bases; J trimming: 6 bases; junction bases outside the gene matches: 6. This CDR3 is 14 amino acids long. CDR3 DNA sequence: TGTGCCATTTCGACTAGCGGGGGGGCGCAGACCCAGTACTTC. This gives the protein CAISTSGGAQTQYF.

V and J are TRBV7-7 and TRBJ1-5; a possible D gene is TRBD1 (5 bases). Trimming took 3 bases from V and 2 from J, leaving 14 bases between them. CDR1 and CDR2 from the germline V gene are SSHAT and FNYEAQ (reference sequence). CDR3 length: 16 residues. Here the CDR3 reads CASSLGREKGNQPQHF. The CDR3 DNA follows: TGTGCCAGCAGCTTGGGCAGGGAGAAAGGCAATCAGCCCCAGCATTTT.

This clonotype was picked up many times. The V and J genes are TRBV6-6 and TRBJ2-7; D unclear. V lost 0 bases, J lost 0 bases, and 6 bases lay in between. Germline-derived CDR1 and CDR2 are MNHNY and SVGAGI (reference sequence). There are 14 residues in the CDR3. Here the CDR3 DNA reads TGTGCCAGCAGTTACTCCGAACTCTCCTACGAGCAGTACTTC. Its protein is CASSYSELSYEQYF.

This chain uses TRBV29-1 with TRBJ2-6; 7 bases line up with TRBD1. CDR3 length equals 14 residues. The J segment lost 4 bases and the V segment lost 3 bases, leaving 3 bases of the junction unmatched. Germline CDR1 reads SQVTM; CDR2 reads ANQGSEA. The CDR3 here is CSVDDRAGANVLTF. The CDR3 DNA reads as TGCAGCGTTGATGACAGGGCAGGGGCCAACGTCCTGACTTTC.

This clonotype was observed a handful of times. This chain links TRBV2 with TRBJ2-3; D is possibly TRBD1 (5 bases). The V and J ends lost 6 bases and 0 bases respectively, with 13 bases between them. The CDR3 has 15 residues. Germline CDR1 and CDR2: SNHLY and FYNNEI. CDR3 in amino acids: CASRVRQFSTDTQYF. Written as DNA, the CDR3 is TGTGCCAGCAGGGTCCGACAGTTTAGCACAGATACGCAGTATTTT. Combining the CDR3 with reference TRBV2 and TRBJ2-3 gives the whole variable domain EPEVTQTPSHQVTQMGQEVILRCVPISNHLYFYWYRQILGQKVEFLVSFYNNEISEKSEIFDDQFSVERPDGSNFTLKIRSTKLEDSAMYFCASRVRQFSTDTQYFGPGTRLTVL.

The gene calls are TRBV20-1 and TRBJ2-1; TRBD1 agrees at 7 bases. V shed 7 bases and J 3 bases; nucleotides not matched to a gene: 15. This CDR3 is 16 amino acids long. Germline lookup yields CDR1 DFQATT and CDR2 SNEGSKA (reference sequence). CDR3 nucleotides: TGCAGTGTAGACAGGGTAGCTGGTGGTGGCTACAATGAGCAGTTCTTC. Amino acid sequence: CSVDRVAGGGYNEQFF.

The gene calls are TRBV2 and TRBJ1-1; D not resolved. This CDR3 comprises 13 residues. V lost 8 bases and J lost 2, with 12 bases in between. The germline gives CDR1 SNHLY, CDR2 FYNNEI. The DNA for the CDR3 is TGTGCCAGCTCTAACAGTCTCAACACTGAAGCTTTCTTT. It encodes CASSNSLNTEAFF. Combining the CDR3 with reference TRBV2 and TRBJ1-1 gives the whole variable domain EPEVTQTPSHQVTQMGQEVILRCVPISNHLYFYWYRQILGQKVEFLVSFYNNEISEKSEIFDDQFSVERPDGSNFTLKIRSTKLEDSAMYFCASSNSLNTEAFFGQGTRLTVV.